This T cell receptor beta chain derives from a study of blood T cell repertoires in COVID-19. Using immunoSEQ multiplex PCR, the repertoire was profiled, and TCRdb retains in-frame clones only, with some absent. This table holds over 60,000 clones, 82% found once. This clone was counted a few times. The germline V gene has CDR1 MNHEY and CDR2 SMNVEV (reference sequence). The CDR3 runs to 14 residues. V lost 6 bases to trimming and J lost 5 bases, with 17 bases between them. The origin of this receptor is a human donor in a cohort sampled during active COVID-19. The rearrangement joins TRBV27 to TRBJ2-7; TRBD2 might be the D (6 bases). The sample taken for sequencing was peripheral blood. In DNA form, the CDR3 reads TGTGCCAGCAGAGGAGCTACTAGCTTCCACGAGCAGTACTTC. Residues: CASRGATSFHEQYF.